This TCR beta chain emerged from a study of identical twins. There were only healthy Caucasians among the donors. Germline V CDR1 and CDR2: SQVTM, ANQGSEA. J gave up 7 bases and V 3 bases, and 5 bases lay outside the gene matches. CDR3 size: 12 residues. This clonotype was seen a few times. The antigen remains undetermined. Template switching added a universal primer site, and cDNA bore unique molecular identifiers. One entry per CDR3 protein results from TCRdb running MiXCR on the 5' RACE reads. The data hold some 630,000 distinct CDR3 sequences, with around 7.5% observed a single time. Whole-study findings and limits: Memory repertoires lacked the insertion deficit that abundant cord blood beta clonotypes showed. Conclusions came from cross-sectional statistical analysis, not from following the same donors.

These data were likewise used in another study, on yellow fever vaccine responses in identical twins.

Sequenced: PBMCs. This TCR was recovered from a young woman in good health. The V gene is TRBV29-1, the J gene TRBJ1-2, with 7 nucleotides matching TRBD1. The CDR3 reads CSVDYRTGGYTF. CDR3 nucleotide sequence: TGCAGCGTTGACTATAGGACAGGTGGCTACACCTTC.